This T cell receptor (beta chain) emerged from a study of beta chain features in type 1 diabetes. Points from the study as a whole: In comparison with healthy donors, patients had naive, central memory and Treg TCRB repertoires that appeared more similar. cDNA-based sequencing might over-represent cells highly expressing TCR.

Only one heparinised blood draw was taken per donor, and its volume averaged around 100 mL. Sorted populations all had greater than 95% purity. Every bit of the isolated RNA underwent reverse transcription, so sequencing read expressed TCRB transcripts. Libraries were prepared by immunoSEQ multiplex PCR; TCRdb keeps only in-frame clonotypes and omits some of them. The table lists roughly 250,000 clones, over 9.5% of them singletons, with approximately 0.03% in the top ten. This clone has just a few counts. Its antigen is currently unknown. The CDR3 sequence is 15 residues long. Germline CDR1 and CDR2: LNHDA and SQIVND (reference sequence). With V trimmed by 2 bases and J by 8 bases, 7 bases remained unmatched.

The rearrangement joins TRBV19 to TRBJ1-2, with TRBD1 matching 11 bases. The sample comprised naive CD4+ T cells from blood. The clonotype comes from a woman aged 18 to 35 in good health. DNA of the CDR3: TGTGCCAGTAGTATACCCCCCGGGACAGGGGGAGGCTACACCTTC. It yields the protein CASSIPPGTGGGYTF.